This TCR beta chain emerged from a study of blood T cell repertoires in COVID-19. The trim removed 7 bases at V and 7 bases at J, leaving 1 base unmatched. The CDR3 has 13 amino acids. Looked up from germline, CDR1 is LNHDA and CDR2 is SQIVND (reference sequence). Assay used: immunoSEQ multiplex PCR; TCRdb lists only in-frame clones, some missing. The table records about 64,000 clones, about 88% of them present only once. This clonotype originated in a man aged 70 or older with acute or convalescent COVID-19. V is TRBV19 and J is TRBJ1-6; 10 bases are a match to TRBD1. The sequencing sample was made of peripheral blood. The CDR3 loop reads CASMGQGNSPLHF. In DNA, the CDR3 is TGTGCCAGTATGGGACAGGGGAATTCACCCCTCCACTTT.